The sample holds many counts of the clone carrying this T cell receptor beta chain. Its target is unknown. These data belong to a study of regulatory T cells in long-lasting Graves disease. Study findings and constraints: Newly diagnosed Graves' patients had higher TCR diversity than persistent ones.

The authors built TCR beta libraries using iRepertoire HTBI primers and Arm-PCR of CDR3 regions. In the authors' workflow: Across samples, 62 TRBV and some 13 TRBJ segments were found. One entry per CDR3 protein results from TCRdb running MiXCR on the multiplex PCR reads. TCRdb's processing, not the authors' own work, is the source of the V and J calls. The data hold hundreds of thousands of distinct CDR3 sequences, with about 15% observed a single time. V lost 0 bases, J lost 11 bases, and 14 bases lay in between. The CDR3 is 13 residues long. Per the germline V gene, CDR1 is SGHRS and CDR2 is YFSETQ. Time point here: newly diagnosed GD, antithyroid drugs for less than 3 months. PBMC RNA served as the TCR library source. The same sample was also used in a study of T cells in Graves' hyperthyroidism and ophthalmopathy. That source adds: The study used the HTBI primer set for a first-round RT-PCR of the TCR CDR3. Model output signaled ophthalmopathy a median roughly 6.1 months ahead of onset.

This specimen was peripheral blood mononuclear cells (PBMCs), taken at new diagnosis, from a patient treated with antithyroid drugs. This clonotype was obtained from a man between 18 and 35 years old with Graves disease. The chain combines TRBV5-1 with TRBJ1-1; D perhaps matches TRBD1 (6 bases). The CDR3 protein is CASSLGGGRVAFF. The CDR3 DNA is TGCGCCAGCAGCTTGGGAGGGGGGCGTGTTGCTTTCTTT.